The 27 T cell receptor beta chains below were found in one sample sequenced in a study of T-cell reconstitution after alpha-beta-depleted transplantation in children. Researchers prepared the TCRbeta library using unique molecular identifiers, the study reports. One entry per CDR3 protein, called by TCRdb with MiXCR from the PCR reads. The sample includes around 670,000 distinct CDR3 sequences, about an eighth of them seen just once. Sequences were derived from PBMCs, sampled before TCRalphabeta/CD19-depleted stem cell transplant. Receptors originate from a girl aged 2-9 years with congenital amegakaryocytic thrombocytopenia, due to receive a stem cell transplant.

Only a few counts were recorded for this clonotype. V is TRBV7-9 and J is TRBJ1-3; no definite D call. Trimming took 2 bases from V and 4 from J, leaving 6 bases between them. Germline lookup yields CDR1 SEHNR and CDR2 FQNEAQ (reference sequence). This CDR3 spans 13 amino acids. For the CDR3, the DNA is TGTGCCAGCAGCTTAATTCCCGGAAACACCATATATTTT. Encoded protein: CASSLIPGNTIYF.

This clonotype turned up a few times. The chain combines TRBV14 with TRBJ2-7; D might be TRBD1 or TRBD2, each matching 5 bases. V was pared by 4 bases and J by 4 bases, with 17 bases between. The CDR3 covers 15 residues. Germline loops: CDR1 SGHDN, CDR2 FVKESK. CDR3 coding DNA: TGTGCCAGCAGCCCCCCAGGGAGTTCCGTTTACGAGCAGTACTTC. The encoded protein is CASSPPGSSVYEQYF.

This clonotype has ten or more counts. The J gene is TRBJ1-2, the V gene TRBV20-1; D possibly corresponds to TRBD1 (5 bases). Trimming removed 1 base from V and 5 bases from J, with 8 bases in between. This CDR3 has 12 amino acids. The germline V gene encodes CDR1 DFQATT and CDR2 SNEGSKA (reference sequence). The DNA for the CDR3 is TGCAGTGCTAGAGGGGGACCTTATGGCTACACCTTC. It encodes CSARGGPYGYTF.

This clonotype was counted ten times or more. V gene TRBV4-2 combines with J gene TRBJ2-3, with 11 bases lining up with TRBD2. The CDR3 is made up of 17 amino acids. CDR1 is LGHNA, CDR2 YNFKEQ, per germline. The V gene end was trimmed by 1 base and the J gene end by 5 bases; junction bases not matched to a gene: 8. The CDR3, as DNA: TGTGCCAGCAGCCAAGGATTAGCGGGAGGGCCTGGAGATACGCAGTATTTT. The encoded protein is CASSQGLAGGPGDTQYF.

This clonotype was detected ten times or more. The chain joins TRBV20-1 to TRBJ2-5, with D unresolved. V lost 1 base, J lost 5 bases, and 11 bases lay in between. Germline CDR1 DFQATT, CDR2 SNEGSKA (reference sequence). The CDR3 loop spans 13 amino acids. The CDR3: CSARGVGKETQYF. CDR3 DNA: TGCAGTGCTAGAGGGGTAGGGAAGGAGACCCAGTACTTC.

Comment on this clonotype: The junction departs from the called germline gene at one end, perhaps through a read error. V gene TRBV5-1 combines with J gene TRBJ2-1; D may be TRBD2 (5 bases). Germline CDR1 SGHRS, CDR2 YFSETQ. The CDR3 length is 16 residues. The CDR3 reads CASSLVAGRSYDERFF. In DNA, the CDR3 is TGCGCCAGCAGCTTGGTTGCGGGCAGATCCTACGATGAGCGGTTCTTC.

This chain connects TRBV20-1 to TRBJ2-7, with 10 bases fitting TRBD2. Germline V CDR1 and CDR2: DFQATT, SNEGSKA (reference sequence). With V trimmed by 3 bases and J by 4 bases, 9 bases remained unmatched. This CDR3 region has 15 residues. CDR3 sequence reads: CSASRGLAGEYEQYF. The CDR3 DNA reads as TGCAGTGCTAGCCGCGGCCTAGCGGGAGAGTACGAGCAGTACTTC.

As to this clonotype: One base away lies a much larger clone, so this may be a sequencing read error. This sequence joins TRBV5-1 and TRBJ2-5; either TRBD1 or TRBD2 may supply D (6 bases each). CDR1 is SGHRS and CDR2 is YFSETQ in the germline V gene. There are 15 residues in the CDR3. This chain's CDR3 is CASSLISRGQETQSF. The CDR3 DNA is TGCGCCAGCAGCTTGATCAGTCGGGGGCAAGAGACCCAGTCCTTC. Complete variable domain (other parts from reference TRBV5-1 and TRBJ2-5): KAGVTQTPRYLIKTRGQQVTLSCSPISGHRSVSWYQQTPGQGLQFLFEYFSETQRNKGNFPGRFSGRQFSNSRSEMNVSTLELGDSALYLCASSLISRGQETQSFGPGTRLLVL.

The V gene is TRBV3-1, the J gene TRBJ2-7; D ambiguous. From germline, CDR1 is LGHDT and CDR2 YNNKEL (reference sequence). The length of the CDR3 is 13 residues. Trimming took off 8 bases at V and 3 bases at J, with 14 bases between the two ends. For the CDR3, the DNA is TGTGCCAGCGCAGAGGCCCATAGCTACGAGCAGTACTTC. This gives the protein CASAEAHSYEQYF.

This chain joins TRBV5-1 and TRBJ2-1, with D tentatively TRBD1 (6 bases). This CDR3 has 15 amino acids. The germline V gene encodes CDR1 SGHRS and CDR2 YFSETQ. The V end was cut by 4 bases, the J end by 8 bases, with 19 bases between. CDR3 sequence: CASSVEQGSGDEQFF. CDR3 DNA sequence: TGCGCCAGCAGCGTGGAACAGGGATCGGGCGATGAGCAGTTCTTC.

This sequence joins TRBV7-6 and TRBJ2-1; D call uncertain. Looked up from germline, CDR1 is SGHVS and CDR2 is FNYEAQ. The CDR3 consists of 16 residues. Trimming took off 5 bases at V and 5 bases at J, with 19 bases between the two ends. CDR3 in amino acids: CASSRPDRRTDNEQFF. CDR3 nucleotide sequence: TGTGCCAGCAGCCGACCAGACCGGCGGACCGACAATGAGCAGTTCTTC.

The chain links TRBV7-2 to TRBJ1-3; perhaps TRBD1 as D (6 bases). Germline lookup yields CDR1 SGHTA and CDR2 FQGNSA. Between the trimmed V and J ends, which lost 5 bases and 0 bases, there was a span of 17 bases. The CDR3 has 17 amino acids. The CDR3 sequence is CASSLKGGLSSGNTIYF. In DNA form, the CDR3 reads TGTGCCAGCAGCCTTAAGGGGGGATTAAGCTCTGGAAACACCATATATTTT.

In its sample, this clonotype was seen many times. The V gene is TRBV20-1, the J gene TRBJ2-3; perhaps D is TRBD1 or TRBD2 (5 bases each). CDR1 and CDR2 (germline): DFQATT, SNEGSKA (reference sequence). V dropped 3 bases and J dropped 1 base, with 11 bases sitting between them. This CDR3 has 14 residues. The CDR3, as DNA: TGCAGTGCTAGTTACGGGACCGGCACAGATACGCAGTATTTT. Amino acid sequence: CSASYGTGTDTQYF.

This clonotype was found a few times. The J gene is TRBJ2-4, the V gene TRBV28, with a weak D call TRBD1 (5 bases). V shed 2 bases and J shed 6 bases, with 8 bases lying between them. This CDR3 is 13 amino acids long. CDR1 is MDHEN and CDR2 is SYDVKM in the germline V gene. In DNA form, the CDR3 reads TGTGCCAGCAGTTTACCTCAGGGAAACATTCAGTACTTC. This codes for CASSLPQGNIQYF.

This clonotype was detected ten times or more. The chain is built from TRBV20-1 and TRBJ1-2, with D unresolved. Germline V lookup: CDR1 DFQATT, CDR2 SNEGSKA (reference sequence). This CDR3 has 12 residues. The germline V and J ends were trimmed by 5 bases and 4 bases, with 11 bases remaining between them. The CDR3 coding sequence is TGCAGTGCTCAACATCCGACCTATGGCTACACCTTC. Translating it yields CSAQHPTYGYTF.

This clonotype showed up just a few times. V gene TRBV3-1 combines with J gene TRBJ1-2, with 9 bases lining up with TRBD1. The CDR3 has 14 amino acids. The germline CDR1 and CDR2 sequences are LGHDT and YNNKEL (reference sequence). Trimming at V came to 2 bases and at J to 7 bases, leaving 5 bases not matched to a gene. CDR3 in amino acids: CASSQTGTGSGYTF. The CDR3 DNA sequence: TGTGCCAGCAGCCAAACCGGGACAGGGTCTGGCTACACCTTC.

The CDR3 DNA sequence: TGTGCCAGCAGCCTGGAACTAGCGATCTCCTACAATGAGCAGTTCTTC. As protein: CASSLELAISYNEQFF. The chain employs TRBV5-4 and TRBJ2-1; 7 bases are a match to TRBD2. The CDR3 runs 16 residues. CDR1 and CDR2 (germline): SGHNT, YYREEE (reference sequence). V lost 4 bases and J lost 0; bases outside the gene matches: 7.

Many counts were recorded for this clonotype. J is TRBJ2-3 and V is TRBV10-2; 12 nucleotides match TRBD2. The CDR3 spans 19 residues. The germline V gene has CDR1 WSHSY and CDR2 SAAADI. The junction had 10 bases not matched to a gene; V was cut back by 3 bases and J by 0 bases. Here the CDR3 DNA reads TGCGCCAGCAGTGACCCAGGACTAGCGGGAAGGGTTAGCACAGATACGCAGTATTTT. Translation gives CASSDPGLAGRVSTDTQYF.

This clonotype was seen only a few times. J is TRBJ2-6 and V is TRBV2; 9 bases align to TRBD1. This CDR3 contains 17 residues. V lost 4 bases, J lost 0 bases, and 4 bases stayed unmatched. Per the germline V gene, CDR1 is SNHLY and CDR2 is FYNNEI. For the CDR3, the DNA is TGTGCCAGCAGTGGTGGGACAGGGACCTCTGGGGCCAACGTCCTGACTTTC. This translates into CASSGGTGTSGANVLTF.

This clonotype came up many times. The gene calls are TRBV29-1 and TRBJ2-1; 11 nucleotides match TRBD2. Trimming removed 3 bases from V and 1 base from J; junction bases left unmatched: 17. This CDR3 comprises 20 residues. Germline V gives CDR1 SQVTM, CDR2 ANQGSEA. DNA of the CDR3: TGCAGCGTTGACCGACCGGGACTAGCGGCCAAAAAATTTTCCTACAATGAGCAGTTCTTC. Translation: CSVDRPGLAAKKFSYNEQFF.

The CDR3 DNA sequence: TGTGCCAGCAGCACCCGCGTTCCGGACACAACGGACGAGCAGTACTTC. Protein product: CASSTRVPDTTDEQYF. The chain has TRBV7-8 and TRBJ2-7; TRBD1 is a possible D gene (5 bases). The CDR3 has 16 residues. V lost 5 bases to trimming and J lost 5 bases, with 22 bases between them. CDR1 is SGHVS and CDR2 is FQNEAQ in the germline V gene.

The table lists this clonotype with many counts. This sequence joins TRBV5-1 and TRBJ2-2, with no clear D. V gave up 7 bases and J gave up 0 bases, with 13 bases separating them. CDR3 size: 15 residues. Germline V gene sequence: CDR1 SGHRS, CDR2 YFSETQ. CDR3: CASSFRLSNTGELFF. CDR3 DNA sequence: TGCGCCAGCTCGTTTCGTTTATCGAACACCGGGGAGCTGTTTTTT.

In its sample, this clonotype was seen many times. The chain is built from TRBV20-1 and TRBJ2-7, with D perhaps TRBD1 (6 bases). This CDR3 comprises 12 residues. V was shortened by 2 bases and J by 4 bases, with 9 bases between the two germline ends. Germline CDR1 and CDR2: DFQATT and SNEGSKA (reference sequence). The CDR3 reads CSARSQGYEQYF. The CDR3 DNA follows: TGCAGTGCTAGAAGTCAGGGGTACGAGCAGTACTTC.

The chain has TRBV11-1 and TRBJ2-6; TRBD1 matches 10 bases. Germline loops: CDR1 SGHAT, CDR2 FQDESV (reference sequence). V gave up 4 bases and J gave up 1 base; unmatched junction bases: 13. The CDR3 has 20 residues. CDR3 residues: CASSSTPGQGSYSGANVLTF. The CDR3 region has the DNA TGTGCCAGCAGCTCGACCCCGGGACAGGGGTCCTATTCTGGGGCCAACGTCCTGACTTTC. The whole variable domain, filled in from reference TRBV11-1 and TRBJ2-6, reads EAEVAQSPRYKITEKSQAVAFWCDPISGHATLYWYRQILGQGPELLVQFQDESVVDDSQLPKDRFSAERLKGVDSTLKIQPAELGDSAMYLCASSSTPGQGSYSGANVLTFGAGSRLTVL.

V usage is TRBV11-1 and J usage is TRBJ2-7; 7 bases line up with TRBD2. The V gene end was trimmed by 5 bases and the J gene end by 3 bases; junction bases not matched to a gene: 22. The CDR3 has 19 residues. Germline V gives CDR1 SGHAT, CDR2 FQDESV (reference sequence). The CDR3 bases are TGTGCCAGCAGCGGAGGGGCCAGCGCGGGAGTTAATCCTCTCTACGAGCAGTACTTC. Encoded protein: CASSGGASAGVNPLYEQYF.

This clonotype occurred many times. The rearrangement uses TRBV20-1 and TRBJ2-5; 10 nucleotides agree with TRBD2. V trimming: 4 bases; J trimming: 5 bases; junction bases outside the gene matches: 10. The CDR3 runs 15 residues. CDR1 DFQATT and CDR2 SNEGSKA come from the germline V gene (reference sequence). The CDR3 spells CSANPSGRALETQYF. The DNA for the CDR3 is TGCAGTGCTAACCCAAGCGGGAGGGCCTTGGAGACCCAGTACTTC.

In its sample, this clonotype was seen many times. The rearrangement joins TRBV4-1 to TRBJ2-3; no clear D gene. Germline V gene sequence: CDR1 MGHRA, CDR2 YSYEKL. V shed 0 bases and J shed 3 bases, with 7 bases lying between them. This CDR3 contains 14 residues. The CDR3 spells CASSQESYTDTQYF. The CDR3 DNA follows: TGCGCCAGCAGCCAAGAGAGTTATACAGATACGCAGTATTTT.